This is a list of T cell receptor beta chains from one sample in a study of regulatory T cells in long-lasting Graves disease. Via MiXCR, TCRdb re-called the multiplex PCR reads, giving one row per CDR3 protein. The data contain hundreds of thousands of distinct CDR3 sequences, roughly 16% of them singletons. This sample was shared with a second study, whose subject was T cells in Graves' hyperthyroidism and ophthalmopathy.

The sequenced sample was peripheral blood mononuclear cells (PBMCs), obtained at new diagnosis, from a patient treated with antithyroid drugs. The receptors stem from a woman aged 30 to 39 with Graves disease. The CDR3 runs from the conserved cysteine through the conserved F or W. The D gene is left open where the match is weak. For some rows the clone size is stated as once, few or many, or as a class when expanded; others skip it.

abundance	v_gene	d_gene	j_gene	CDR3aa	CDR3nt
many	TRBV7-8	TRBD2	TRBJ2-7	CASSLAQGLAGRGAYEQYF	TGTGCCAGCAGCTTAGCACAGGGACTAGCGGGAAGAGGGGCCTACGAGCAGTACTTC
NA	TRBV5-1	NA	TRBJ1-5	CASRMTAGNQPQHF	TGCGCCAGCCGAATGACTGCGGGCAATCAGCCCCAGCATTTT
few	TRBV28	NA	TRBJ2-2	CASRGNRGGTGELFF	TGTGCCAGCCGCGGGAACAGGGGGGGCACCGGGGAGCTGTTTTTT
many	TRBV7-6	NA	TRBJ2-1	CASSTRADNNEQFF	TGTGCCAGCAGCACTCGGGCTGATAACAATGAGCAGTTCTTC
few	TRBV9	NA	TRBJ2-7	CASSVSPKVGGEQYF	TGTGCCAGCAGCGTCTCACCCAAGGTAGGCGGCGAGCAGTACTTC
NA	TRBV6-1	TRBD2	TRBJ2-1	CASTRMKKTSTSSYNEQFF	TGTGCCAGCACCCGAATGAAAAAGACTAGCACGAGCTCCTACAATGAGCAGTTCTTC
many	TRBV18	NA	TRBJ1-5	CASSPRRYEPQHF	TGTGCCAGCTCACCAAGGAGGTATGAGCCCCAGCATTTT
NA	TRBV7-8	TRBD2	TRBJ2-2	CASSQEGLPGLETGELFF	TGCGCCAGCAGCCAAGAGGGGTTGCCGGGACTAGAAACCGGGGAGCTGTTTTTT
few	TRBV4-1	NA	TRBJ2-7	CASSHPDYEQYF	TGCGCCAGCAGCCACCCCGACTACGAGCAGTACTTC
many	TRBV29-1	NA	TRBJ1-1	CSARRAGLEAFF	TGCAGCGCCCGACGGGCAGGGCTTGAAGCTTTCTTT
many	TRBV12-3/TRBV12-4	TRBD2	TRBJ2-1	CASSFLAGVVNEQFF	TGTGCCAGCAGTTTCCTAGCGGGAGTAGTCAATGAGCAGTTCTTC
NA	TRBV5-1	NA	TRBJ2-5	CAGSLDSNQETQYF	TGCGCCGGCAGCTTGGACAGCAACCAAGAGACCCAGTACTTC
many	TRBV28	NA	TRBJ2-7	CASNQPGPVHEQYF	TGTGCCAGCAATCAACCGGGACCCGTCCACGAGCAGTACTTC
many	TRBV30	NA	TRBJ1-1	CAWILAREGRTTEAFF	TGTGCCTGGATACTGGCGAGGGAGGGGCGGACTACTGAAGCTTTCTTT
many	TRBV2	NA	TRBJ2-1	CASKGEHEQFF	TGTGCCAGCAAGGGGGAGCATGAGCAGTTCTTC
many	TRBV2	NA	TRBJ1-2	CASGWSDSLNYGYTF	TGTGCCAGCGGGTGGTCAGACAGTTTAAACTATGGCTACACCTTC
NA	TRBV7-2	TRBD1	TRBJ2-7	CASSRRGPTGWSYEQYF	TGTGCCAGCAGCCGTAGAGGTCCGACAGGGTGGTCCTACGAGCAGTACTTC